One TCR beta chain is described in this entry. The data derive from a study of blood T cell repertoires in COVID-19. As for the study in general: Both acute and convalescent COVID-19 samples were obtained from the United States, Italy and Spain. T cells, B-cell-depleted T cells, or PBMCs provided the cDNA or gDNA that served as material.

Trimming stripped 5 bases from V and 0 bases from J, with 14 bases between. CDR1 and CDR2 (germline): SGHVS, FQNEAQ. The CDR3 length is 15 residues. Original processing methods: Researchers report that nucleated cell counts were estimated from reference gene primer amplification. Using immunoSEQ multiplex PCR, the repertoire was profiled, and TCRdb retains in-frame clones only, with some absent. V and J calls and clone size are as listed in that table; D and trimming were resolved from the DNA. The table records fewer than 200,000 clones, 92% of them present only once. A Seattle source enrolled patients during active infection and followed them longitudinally.

Source material: peripheral blood. The chain links TRBV7-8 to TRBJ2-7, with D maybe TRBD1 (5 bases). The receptor was derived from a man younger than 45 with COVID-19, enrolled during active disease. The CDR3 DNA reads as TGTGCCAGCAGCCGTTCGGACATCAGCTCCTACGAGCAGTACTTC. Translating it yields CASSRSDISSYEQYF.